This T cell receptor (beta chain) derives from a study of cytomegalovirus exposure and HLA in healthy donors. The wider study: Counted in an early data release were about 86 million unique TCRs from HLA-typed donors. For the roughly 400 genotyped donors, roughly 80% fell within the Caucasian-associated ancestry cluster.

The PCR was carried out with 60 Vbeta primers and 13 Jbeta primers. Sequencing was performed with immunoSEQ multiplex PCR; in TCRdb, only in-frame clones are kept and a portion is missing. The table has roughly 150,000 clones, 8.5% to 10% seen once. Whole-study findings and limits: In a later analysis, at a false discovery rate of 0.05, 15,000 to 20,000 TCR beta sequences were associated with HLA alleles. Later on, an analysis found that several of the most significant clusters appeared to be linked to common viral pathogens, which included parvovirus B19.

Of note for this clone: Its specificity is unknown.

The germline V gene has CDR1 MGHRA and CDR2 YSYEKL. J gave up 2 bases and V 1 base, and 0 bases lay outside the gene matches. CDR3 length: 15 residues. The source is a man aged 50-59 years in good health and CMV-seronegative. The chain is built from TRBV4-1 and TRBJ2-1; 9 bases are shared with TRBD2. The sequenced sample consisted of PBMCs. This CDR3 reads CASSQVAGAYNEQFF. The CDR3 DNA reads TGCGCCAGCAGCCAAGTAGCGGGGGCCTACAATGAGCAGTTCTTC.